This T cell receptor (beta chain) was observed in a study of T cell clonotyping in hematopoietic cell transplantation. Study-wide points: Recipient TCR diversity dropped after transplant; expanded clonotypes rose from day 30 to 180. Graft donor and pretransplant recipient Inverse Simpson Index values predicted broader posttransplant TCR diversity.

A word on this clone: Its antigen is as yet unknown.

The CDR3 loop spans 14 amino acids. V was pared by 7 bases and J by 4 bases, with 16 bases between. The germline V gene has CDR1 MDHEN and CDR2 SYDVKM. Sequenced by immunoSEQ multiplex PCR; TCRdb stores in-frame clones only, minus some. The sample has approximately 8,400 clones; 85% to 90% are singletons. The source was peripheral blood mononuclear cells, collected at the time of graft-versus-host disease after allogeneic stem cell transplant. The chain joins TRBV28 to TRBJ1-1, with D perhaps matching TRBD1 (5 bases). The receptor's source is a male patient aged 60-70 years who had an allogeneic stem cell transplant from a related donor, so the T cells may come from the graft donor. Some clones in this sample may be carry-over from other donors' samples. CDR3 sequence: CASTGPGDITEAFF. In nucleotides, the CDR3 is TGTGCCAGCACGGGCCCGGGGGATATCACTGAAGCTTTCTTT.